Following are 4 T cell receptor beta chains from one sample sequenced in a study of blood T cell repertoires in COVID-19. The repertoire was sequenced with immunoSEQ multiplex PCR; TCRdb's copy has only in-frame clones and lacks some. The sample contains about 69,000 clones, roughly 80% of which appear only once. The specimen sequenced was peripheral blood. The receptors derive from a man aged 50-60 years with COVID-19, enrolled during active disease.

The chain employs TRBV11-2 and TRBJ1-2, with D perhaps TRBD1 (6 bases). The CDR3 contains 13 residues. The V gene's germline CDR1 is SGHAT and CDR2 FQNNGV. With 6 bases removed from V and 6 bases from J, the gap between germline ends came to 14 bases. The CDR3 loop reads CASSPQGLNGYTF. In nucleotides, the CDR3 is TGTGCCAGCAGTCCACAGGGTTTAAATGGCTACACCTTC. Filled out from reference TRBV11-2 and TRBJ1-2, the complete variable domain reads EAGVAQSPRYKIIEKRQSVAFWCNPISGHATLYWYQQILGQGPKLLIQFQNNGVVDDSQLPKDRFSAERLKGVDSTLKIQPAKLEDSAVYLCASSPQGLNGYTFGSGTRLTVV.

The rearrangement links TRBV6-6 to TRBJ1-6; D is unresolved. V was clipped by 7 bases and J by 2 bases, with 6 bases between them. Germline-derived CDR1 and CDR2 are MNHNY and SVGAGI (reference sequence). There are 13 residues in the CDR3. CDR3 residues: CASTTAYNSPLHF. CDR3 bases: TGTGCCAGCACCACGGCCTATAATTCACCCCTCCACTTT.

A remark on this clone: The same CDR3 can be traced to other DNA sequences in this sample. V gene TRBV10-3 combines with J gene TRBJ1-2, with 8 positions matching TRBD1. The CDR3 covers 14 residues. Trimming cost V 4 bases and J 7 bases; bases outside gene matches: 8. Germline V gene data show CDR1 as ENHRY and CDR2 as SYGVKD. CDR3 nucleotide sequence: TGTGCCATCAGTGCAGACAGGGGCTTGGCTGGCTACACCTTC. Translated: CAISADRGLAGYTF.

The chain couples TRBV2 to TRBJ1-2; D is possibly TRBD1 (5 bases). Trimming pared 4 bases from V and 5 bases from J, leaving 11 bases between. This CDR3 has 13 residues. CDR1 and CDR2 from the germline V gene are SNHLY and FYNNEI. The CDR3 sequence: CASSATAGYGYTF. Written as DNA, the CDR3 is TGTGCCAGCAGTGCGACAGCCGGGTATGGCTACACCTTC.